The rows below give T cell receptor beta chains drawn from one sample of a study of T-cell memory formation after mild COVID-19. MiXCR, run by TCRdb on the 5' RACE reads, gives a single entry per CDR3 protein. This table has 85,000 to 130,000 distinct CDR3 sequences, 15% to 20% appearing once. What was sequenced was PBMCs or a T cell subset sorted from them (not recorded which). These receptors originate from an adult woman who had mild COVID-19 (a few samples of this study predate the infection). Cell type and time point are not known. Both conserved end residues are part of each CDR3. A D gene is named only where the DNA matches it firmly. A row's size may be missing; if present it is once, few, many or a size class.

V gene	J gene	clone size	D gene	CDR3 DNA	CDR3 protein
TRBV12-3/TRBV12-4	TRBJ1-1	few	-	TGTGCCAGCAGTCAAGCCCGTTTTTTAGATGAGCTGATTGAAGCTTTCTTT	CASSQARFLDELIEAFF
TRBV7-9	TRBJ2-1	-	-	TGTGCCAGCGTCTTAGAGGGAGGTCTGTACAATGAGCAGTTCTTC	CASVLEGGLYNEQFF
TRBV6-2/TRBV6-3	TRBJ2-1	few	-	TGTGCCAGCAGTTACTACGGGGCGGGAAGGGAATTGGAGCAGTTCTTC	CASSYYGAGRELEQFF
TRBV6-2/TRBV6-3	TRBJ2-2	-	-	TGTGCCAGCAGTTACGAGTGGGGACCCGGGGAGCTGTTTTTT	CASSYEWGPGELFF
TRBV23-1	TRBJ1-1	few	-	TGCGCCAGCAGTCCGGGTCTGAACACTGAAGCTTTCTTT	CASSPGLNTEAFF
TRBV4-1	TRBJ2-7	many	-	TGCGCCAGCAGTCCGGTGGCGAGCTCCTACGAGCAGTACTTC	CASSPVASSYEQYF
TRBV7-8	TRBJ2-3	-	TRBD1	TGTGCCAGCAGCTCCGCCCACAGGACCAGGGGGTACACAGATACGCAGTATTTT	CASSSAHRTRGYTDTQYF
TRBV6-6	TRBJ1-1	few	-	TGTGCCAGCAGTTACTCAGGGAGCCACACTGAAGCTTTCTTT	CASSYSGSHTEAFF
TRBV2	TRBJ2-1	-	-	TGTGCCAGCAGTGGTCGGCAGTCCCACAGGGAGCAGTTCTTC	CASSGRQSHREQFF
TRBV29-1	TRBJ2-3	few	-	TGCAGCGTTGATGACGGAGCTAGCACAGATACGCAGTATTTT	CSVDDGASTDTQYF
TRBV9	TRBJ2-2	-	-	TGTGCCAGCAGCGCCCCTTCGCGGGGCGGCACCGGGGAGCTGTTTTTT	CASSAPSRGGTGELFF
TRBV12-3/TRBV12-4	TRBJ1-2	-	TRBD1	TGTGCCAGCAGTTCTTCTACTCGGACAGGGGTCCATGGCTACACCTTC	CASSSSTRTGVHGYTF
TRBV20-1	TRBJ2-1	few	TRBD1	TGCAGTGCTTGGACAGGTTCGGCCAATGAGCAGTTCTTC	CSAWTGSANEQFF
TRBV12-3/TRBV12-4	TRBJ1-2	few	-	TGTGCCAGCAGTTTGTGGGGGGCCGGCTACACCTTC	CASSLWGAGYTF
TRBV4-1	TRBJ2-7	few	-	TGCGCCAGCAGCCACAACAGGTTGAGATCCTCCTACGAGCAGTACTTC	CASSHNRLRSSYEQYF
TRBV7-9	TRBJ2-7	-	TRBD2	TGTGCCAGCAGCTCTCAAATAGCGGGTCCCTACGAGCAGTACTTC	CASSSQIAGPYEQYF
TRBV12-3/TRBV12-4	TRBJ2-3	few	TRBD2	TGTGCCAGCAGTTTAGATAGGGGACTAGGGGGGAGCACAGATACGCAGTATTTT	CASSLDRGLGGSTDTQYF
TRBV6-5	TRBJ1-1	few	-	TGTGCCAGCAGTTACAGGAGCTACATGAACACTGAAGCTTTCTTT	CASSYRSYMNTEAFF
TRBV12-3/TRBV12-4	TRBJ1-2	-	-	TGTGCCAGCAGTTTATCGCTTCTTCACGGCTACACCTTC	CASSLSLLHGYTF
TRBV12-3/TRBV12-4	TRBJ2-3	medium-sized	TRBD2	TGTGCCAGCAGTACAGCGGGAGGGAAGGGAGATACGCAGTATTTT	CASSTAGGKGDTQYF
TRBV12-3/TRBV12-4	TRBJ1-6	-	-	TGTGCCATCGGGGGGTCCTATAATTCACCCCTCCACTTT	CAIGGSYNSPLHF
TRBV9	TRBJ1-2	few	TRBD1	TGTGCCAGCAGCTTAGCCCCGACAGGGGTTATCTATGGCTACACCTTC	CASSLAPTGVIYGYTF
TRBV11-2	TRBJ2-1	-	-	TGTGCCAGCAGCGGGCCTCGACGCTACAATGAGCAGTTCTTC	CASSGPRRYNEQFF
TRBV20-1	TRBJ1-1	few	TRBD1	TGCAGTGCTAGAGATTGGACAGGGGATCCCCTGAACACTGAAGCTTTCTTT	CSARDWTGDPLNTEAFF
TRBV6-4	TRBJ2-1	few	-	TGTGCCAGCAGTGAATCAGCACCCGGGGGGCATGAGCAGTTCTTC	CASSESAPGGHEQFF
TRBV24-1	TRBJ2-3	-	-	TGTGCCACCGAACCGGGCAACACAGATACGCAGTATTTT	CATEPGNTDTQYF
TRBV5-6	TRBJ1-5	few	-	TGTGCCAGCAGCTTGGTTGCGGGGCAGCCCCAGCATTTT	CASSLVAGQPQHF
TRBV15	TRBJ2-1	-	TRBD2	TGTGCCACCAGCACCGGCGGGGGGTACAATGAGCAGTTCTTC	CATSTGGGYNEQFF
TRBV6-4	TRBJ2-3	-	TRBD2	TGTGCCAGCAGTGAGCGGGGGGCCACAGATACGCAGTATTTT	CASSERGATDTQYF
TRBV9	TRBJ2-1	-	TRBD1	TGTGCCAGCAGCGTAGCGGGACAGGGTGCCAGTGAGCAGTTCTTC	CASSVAGQGASEQFF
TRBV12-3/TRBV12-4	TRBJ1-2	-	-	TGTGCCAGCAGTTTAAGGGAACCGGACTATGGCTACACCTTC	CASSLREPDYGYTF
TRBV9	TRBJ2-2	few	-	TGTGCCAGCAGCGAGCTGTTCGGGGATAACACCGGGGAGCTGTTTTTT	CASSELFGDNTGELFF
TRBV29-1	TRBJ2-1	-	-	TGCAGCTTTGGGGGGAGCGGTGAGCAGTTCTTC	CSFGGSGEQFF
TRBV7-9	TRBJ2-5	few	-	TGTGCCAGCAGCCCAGCCAGGGTAGCGCTCGGGGAGACCCAGTACTTC	CASSPARVALGETQYF
TRBV4-1	TRBJ2-7	-	-	TGCGCCAGCAGCCAAGAGGGTCAGCACTACGAGCAGTACTTC	CASSQEGQHYEQYF